The 16 T cell receptor beta chains listed next were all sequenced from one sample in a study of blood T cell repertoires in COVID-19. Clones were read by immunoSEQ multiplex PCR, and TCRdb kept only the in-frame ones, dropping some. The sample consists of 270,000 or so clones, roughly 80% of them appearing once. The specimen was PBMCs or T cells enriched from blood (not recorded which). The receptors come from a man aged 50 to 60 who had recovered from COVID-19.

The chain couples TRBV3-1 (or the pseudogene TRBV3-2) to TRBJ1-5; tentatively, D is TRBD1 (6 bases). Trimming removed 3 bases at V and 2 bases at J, with 8 bases between. Germline lookup yields CDR1 LGHDT and CDR2 YNNKEL (reference sequence). The CDR3 has 14 residues. CDR3 residues: CASSHRQGNQPQHF. CDR3 sequence (DNA): TGTGCCAGCAGCCACCGACAGGGCAATCAGCCCCAGCATTTT.

The chain couples TRBV6-5 to TRBJ2-7; 9 bases match TRBD2. Germline CDR1 reads MNHEY; CDR2 reads SVGAGI. This CDR3 spans 16 amino acids. V gave up 2 bases and J gave up 4 bases; unmatched junction bases: 9. The CDR3 loop is CASSYGIAGAMYEQYF. CDR3 nucleotide sequence: TGTGCCAGCAGTTACGGGATAGCGGGAGCTATGTACGAGCAGTACTTC.

V gene TRBV6-5 combines with J gene TRBJ2-7; 9 nucleotides agree with TRBD2. V lost 7 bases to trimming and J lost 7 bases; unmatched junction nucleotides: 11. Germline-derived CDR1 and CDR2 are MNHEY and SVGAGI. The CDR3 extends over 14 amino acids. CDR3 in amino acids: CASTQSGGLGEQYF. CDR3 coding DNA: TGTGCCAGCACTCAGAGCGGGGGGCTCGGGGAGCAGTACTTC.

The V and J genes are TRBV6-5 and TRBJ2-1, with D possibly matching TRBD2 (6 bases). V lost 2 bases, J lost 7 bases, and 12 bases lay in between. The CDR3 length is 14 residues. Germline lookup yields CDR1 MNHEY and CDR2 SVGAGI. CDR3 region: CASSYIMAGNEQFF. Here the CDR3 DNA reads TGTGCCAGCAGTTACATCATGGCGGGGAATGAGCAGTTCTTC.

The chain links TRBV7-2 to TRBJ1-4, with a weak D call TRBD1 (5 bases). The CDR3 extends over 14 amino acids. The ends were cut back, 5 bases at V and 5 bases at J, with 12 bases in the middle. CDR1 SGHTA and CDR2 FQGNSA come from the germline V gene. CDR3 nucleotide sequence: TGTGCCAGCAGCCTAGAGAAGGGGAATGAAAAACTGTTTTTT. Its protein is CASSLEKGNEKLFF.

The rearrangement uses TRBV10-3 and TRBJ1-2; 10 bases line up with TRBD1. Trimming removed 6 bases from V and 4 bases from J; junction bases left unmatched: 5. CDR1 and CDR2 from the germline V gene are ENHRY and SYGVKD. The CDR3 runs to 14 residues. In DNA, the CDR3 is TGTGCCATCAGAGGGGACAGGGGAATCTATGGCTACACCTTC. It translates to CAIRGDRGIYGYTF.

The chain employs TRBV11-2 and TRBJ2-3; 7 bases are a match to TRBD1. The CDR3 totals 17 residues. Unmatched junction bases numbered 11, after V lost 5 bases and J lost 0 bases. Per the germline V gene, CDR1 is SGHAT and CDR2 is FQNNGV. The CDR3 nucleotides read TGTGCCAGCAGCACCCTTCGGACAGGCCTTAGCACAGATACGCAGTATTTT. Translation: CASSTLRTGLSTDTQYF.

V and J are TRBV19 and TRBJ1-3; D not resolved. V lost 3 bases, J lost 0 bases, and 9 bases lay in between. Germline-derived CDR1 and CDR2 are LNHDA and SQIVND (reference sequence). The CDR3 runs 15 residues. As DNA, the CDR3 is TGTGCCAGTAGTATGGCGGATACCTCTGGAAACACCATATATTTT. Translating it yields CASSMADTSGNTIYF.

This clone appeared a single time. The chain recombines TRBV19 with TRBJ2-1, with TRBD1 matching over 9 bases. The CDR3 consists of 15 residues. CDR1 is LNHDA, CDR2 SQIVND, per germline (reference sequence). J was trimmed by 6 bases and V by 6 bases; bases with no gene match: 9. CDR3 residues: CASSPRTGALNEQFF. The DNA of the CDR3 is TGTGCCAGTAGCCCCAGGACAGGGGCCCTCAATGAGCAGTTCTTC.

This clone came up once. The chain is built from TRBV19 and TRBJ2-5, with a tentative D call TRBD1 (8 bases). This CDR3 spans 18 amino acids. V gave up 3 bases and J gave up 1 base, with 21 bases separating them. The germline V gene encodes CDR1 LNHDA and CDR2 SQIVND (reference sequence). This CDR3 reads CASSIPSGGGGTQETQYF. In DNA form, the CDR3 reads TGTGCCAGTAGTATCCCCTCAGGGGGCGGGGGCACCCAAGAGACCCAGTACTTC.

In DNA form, the CDR3 reads TGTGCCAGCAGCTTGGAACCAGGTCAGCCCCAGCATTTT. It yields the protein CASSLEPGQPQHF. The gene calls are TRBV5-4 and TRBJ1-5; no firm D call. The CDR3 runs to 13 residues. CDR1 SGHNT and CDR2 YYREEE come from the germline V gene (reference sequence). V lost 0 bases, J lost 6 bases, and 7 bases lay in between.

This chain connects TRBV9 to TRBJ1-4; 9 bases are a match to TRBD1. Germline V gene lookup returns CDR1 SGDLS and CDR2 YYNGEE. The CDR3 spans 19 residues. The junction had 17 bases not matched to a gene; V was cut back by 4 bases and J by 4 bases. CDR3 residues: CASSKNPHPSGQGNEKLFF. In DNA form, the CDR3 reads TGTGCCAGCAGCAAGAACCCCCATCCCTCGGGACAGGGTAATGAAAAACTGTTTTTT. The full variable domain, with the rest looked up from reference TRBV9 and TRBJ1-4, is DSGVTQTPKHLITATGQRVTLRCSPRSGDLSVYWYQQSLDQGLQFLIQYYNGEERAKGNILERFSAQQFPDLHSELNLSSLELGDSALYFCASSKNPHPSGQGNEKLFFGSGTQLSVL.

V and J are TRBV19 and TRBJ2-7, with 9 bases identical to TRBD2. The CDR3 sequence is 17 residues long. V gave up 4 bases and J gave up 3 bases; unmatched junction bases: 13. Germline V gene sequence: CDR1 LNHDA, CDR2 SQIVND (reference sequence). The CDR3 loop reads CASSNPLRGGRGYEQYF. CDR3 DNA sequence: TGTGCCAGTAGTAACCCCTTAAGGGGCGGGAGGGGCTACGAGCAGTACTTC.

The chain is built from TRBV6-5 and TRBJ1-3; D perhaps matches TRBD1 (5 bases). The CDR3 has 14 residues. V lost 6 bases and J 0 bases, leaving 9 bases between the germline ends. Germline loops: CDR1 MNHEY, CDR2 SVGAGI. The CDR3 DNA is TGTGCCAGCAGCAAGGGGAACTCTGGAAACACCATATATTTT. It translates to CASSKGNSGNTIYF.

This chain links TRBV7-3 with TRBJ1-2; TRBD1 aligns across 8 bases. The CDR3 spans 15 residues. Germline CDR1 and CDR2: SGHTA and FQGTGA. The ends lost 2 bases at V and 4 bases at J; junction bases unmatched: 6. CDR3 sequence reads: CASSLPRDRTYGYTF. The CDR3 DNA reads TGTGCCAGCAGCTTACCCCGGGACAGGACCTATGGCTACACCTTC.

In DNA form, the CDR3 reads TGTGCCAGCAGTCGCGAGAGGACAGGGTACAATGAGCAGTTCTTC. Amino acids: CASSRERTGYNEQFF. The chain recombines TRBV6-2 or TRBV6-3 with TRBJ2-1; TRBD1 aligns across 8 bases. Germline V gene lookup returns CDR1 MNHEY and CDR2 SVGEGT. The CDR3 runs 15 residues. J was trimmed by 4 bases and V by 5 bases; bases with no gene match: 7.